The TCR beta chain under discussion was sequenced for a study of cytotoxic CD8 clonotypes in ibrutinib-treated CLL. Findings and caveats of the study: Against age-matched healthy donors, baseline clonality ran higher and tracked circulating CD8+ T-cell counts. Under treatment, the uncommon public clonotypes either contracted or remained stable.

TCRdb's table, derived via immunoSEQ multiplex PCR, lists solely in-frame clones and lacks some. The sample carries 150,000 to 250,000 clones, around 72% recorded once. The CDR3 covers 11 residues. The germline gives CDR1 LNHDA, CDR2 SQIVND (reference sequence). V shed 4 bases and J 10 bases; nucleotides not matched to a gene: 3. This clone was detected ten times or more. The antigen is undetermined. The gene calls are TRBV19 and TRBJ2-7, with 8 bases lining up with TRBD2. The specimen was PBMCs, collected after 24 months of ibrutinib treatment. This TCR came from a human donor with chronic lymphocytic leukemia. This chain's CDR3 is CASSTGTSQYF. CDR3 DNA sequence: TGTGCCAGTAGTACCGGGACTAGTCAGTACTTC.